The 4 T cell receptor beta chains below all came from one sample that was sequenced in a study of T cell responses to AZD1222 COVID-19 vaccine. Method: immunoSEQ multiplex PCR; TCRdb's copy keeps in-frame clones and lacks some. The sample carries about 63,000 clones, 65% to 90% recorded once. Material: peripheral blood, obtained on day 0 of AZD1222 vaccination. The receptors were gathered from an adult in good health.

The V call is TRBV9, the J call TRBJ2-3, with 7 nucleotides matching TRBD2. With V trimmed by 2 bases and J by 6 bases, 12 bases remained unmatched. Germline V gives CDR1 SGDLS, CDR2 YYNGEE. CDR3 size: 16 residues. The CDR3 DNA follows: TGTGCCAGCAGCGTTGGGAGGGGCACCCCTTTTGATACGCAGTATTTT. Amino acid sequence: CASSVGRGTPFDTQYF.

V is TRBV4-1 and J is TRBJ2-7; D call uncertain. The germline gives CDR1 MGHRA, CDR2 YSYEKL. This CDR3 region has 16 residues. With 5 bases removed from V and 2 bases from J, the gap between germline ends came to 19 bases. CDR3: CASSTGRFGATYEQYF. CDR3 nucleotides: TGCGCCAGCAGCACCGGGCGTTTTGGCGCGACCTACGAGCAGTACTTC.

J is TRBJ1-5 and V is TRBV2, with D possibly TRBD1 on 6 matching bases. The germline gives CDR1 SNHLY, CDR2 FYNNEI. The CDR3 is 12 residues long. V lost 6 bases to trimming and J lost 6 bases, with 9 bases between them. The CDR3 here is CASRQGSQPQHF. The CDR3, as DNA: TGTGCCAGCAGACAGGGTAGTCAGCCCCAGCATTTT. Full variable domain (remainder filled in from reference TRBV2 and TRBJ1-5): EPEVTQTPSHQVTQMGQEVILRCVPISNHLYFYWYRQILGQKVEFLVSFYNNEISEKSEIFDDQFSVERPDGSNFTLKIRSTKLEDSAMYFCASRQGSQPQHFGDGTRLSIL.

The chain carries TRBV7-2 and TRBJ1-2; no definite D call. Per germline, CDR1 SGHTA and CDR2 FQGNSA. The CDR3 sequence is 11 residues long. The V and J ends lost 5 bases and 8 bases respectively, with 9 bases between them. CDR3 loop: CASSPHEGYTF. The CDR3, as DNA: TGTGCCAGCAGCCCCCACGAGGGCTACACCTTC.